This T cell receptor beta chain derives from a study of T cells in Graves' hyperthyroidism and ophthalmopathy. The authors took PBMCs from over 8.5 ml fresh peripheral blood. Researchers took RNA transcripts and amplified the TCR beta CDR3 regions from them. In the first-round RT-PCR of the TCR CDR3, the HTBI primer set was used. TCRdb reprocessed the multiplex PCR reads via MiXCR and lists one record per CDR3 protein. The sample lists about 640,000 distinct CDR3 sequences; about a fifth were seen once. This clonotype originated in a man aged 25 to 40 with Graves' ophthalmopathy. Sequences were obtained from blood.

The CDR3 DNA reads as TGTGCCAGCAGTGATGACAGGGGATCGGACACTGAAGCTTTCTTT. As protein: CASSDDRGSDTEAFF. V gene TRBV6-1 combines with J gene TRBJ1-1; 8 bases are shared with TRBD1. In germline, CDR1 is MNHNS, CDR2 SASEGT. The V segment lost 3 bases and the J segment 3 bases; nucleotides outside the gene matches: 6. The CDR3 sequence is 15 residues long.